Below, one T cell receptor (beta chain) is given with its context. These data belong to a study of T cell responses to AZD1222 COVID-19 vaccine. The protocol was immunoSEQ multiplex PCR, while the TCRdb copy is restricted to in-frame clones and leaves out a portion. The data hold about 220,000 clones, with about 92% observed a single time. V was clipped by 4 bases and J by 4 bases, with 10 bases between them. CDR3 length: 14 residues. The germline CDR1 and CDR2 sequences are MDHEN and SYDVKM. Source: peripheral blood, taken on day 0 of MenACWY control vaccination. This receptor was taken from an adult in good health. V gene TRBV28 combines with J gene TRBJ2-2, with D possibly TRBD1 on 6 matching bases. The CDR3 protein is CASSSYRATGELFF. CDR3 DNA sequence: TGTGCCAGCAGTTCCTACAGGGCCACCGGGGAGCTGTTTTTT.